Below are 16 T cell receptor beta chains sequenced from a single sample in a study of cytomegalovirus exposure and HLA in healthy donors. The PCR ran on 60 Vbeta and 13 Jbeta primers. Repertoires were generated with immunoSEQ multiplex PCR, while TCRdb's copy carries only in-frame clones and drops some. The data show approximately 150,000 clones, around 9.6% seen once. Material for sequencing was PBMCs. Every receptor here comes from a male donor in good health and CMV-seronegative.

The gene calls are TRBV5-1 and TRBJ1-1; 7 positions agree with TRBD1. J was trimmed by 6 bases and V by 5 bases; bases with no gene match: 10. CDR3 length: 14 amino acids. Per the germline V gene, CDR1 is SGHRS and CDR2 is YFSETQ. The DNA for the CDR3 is TGCGCCAGCAGTTTCAATGGACAGGACGCTGAAGCTTTCTTT. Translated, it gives CASSFNGQDAEAFF.

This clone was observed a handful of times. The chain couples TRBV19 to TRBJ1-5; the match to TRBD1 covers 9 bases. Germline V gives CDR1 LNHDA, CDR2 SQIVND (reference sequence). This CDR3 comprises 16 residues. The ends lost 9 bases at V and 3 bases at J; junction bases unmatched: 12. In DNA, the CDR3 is TGTGCCAGCCACTCATCCGGGACAGGGTTCAATCAGCCCCAGCATTTT. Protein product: CASHSSGTGFNQPQHF. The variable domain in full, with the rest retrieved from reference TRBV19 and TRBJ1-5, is DGGITQSPKYLFRKEGQNVTLSCEQNLNHDAMYWYRQDPGQGLRLIYYSQIVNDFQKGDIAEGYSVSREKKESFPLTVTSAQKNPTAFYLCASHSSGTGFNQPQHFGDGTRLSIL.

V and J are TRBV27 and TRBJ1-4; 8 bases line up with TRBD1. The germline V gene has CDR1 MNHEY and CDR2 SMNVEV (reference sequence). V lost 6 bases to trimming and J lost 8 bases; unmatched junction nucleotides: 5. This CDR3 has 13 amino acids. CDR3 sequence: CASRDRENEKLFF. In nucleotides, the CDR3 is TGTGCCAGCAGGGACAGGGAGAACGAAAAACTGTTTTTT.

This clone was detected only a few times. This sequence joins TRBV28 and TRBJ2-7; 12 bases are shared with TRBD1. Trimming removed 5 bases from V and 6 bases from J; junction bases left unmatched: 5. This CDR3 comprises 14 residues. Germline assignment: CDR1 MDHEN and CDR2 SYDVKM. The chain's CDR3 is CASSARDRGREQYF. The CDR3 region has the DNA TGTGCCAGCAGTGCCCGGGACAGGGGGCGCGAGCAGTACTTC.

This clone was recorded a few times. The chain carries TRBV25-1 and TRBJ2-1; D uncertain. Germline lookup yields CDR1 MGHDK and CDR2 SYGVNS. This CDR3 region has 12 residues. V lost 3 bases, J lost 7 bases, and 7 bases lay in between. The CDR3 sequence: CASSDRNNEQFF. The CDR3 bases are TGTGCCAGCAGTGATAGAAATAATGAGCAGTTCTTC.

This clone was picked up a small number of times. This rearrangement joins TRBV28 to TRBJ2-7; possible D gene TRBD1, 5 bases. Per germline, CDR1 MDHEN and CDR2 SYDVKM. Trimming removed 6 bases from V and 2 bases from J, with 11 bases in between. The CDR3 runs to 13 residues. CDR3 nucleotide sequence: TGTGCCAGCAGGGCACAGGACACCTACGAGCAGTACTTC. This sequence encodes CASRAQDTYEQYF.

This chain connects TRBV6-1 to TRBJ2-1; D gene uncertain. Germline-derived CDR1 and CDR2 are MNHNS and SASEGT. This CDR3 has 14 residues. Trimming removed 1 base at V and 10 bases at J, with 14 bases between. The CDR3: CASSEGAFSGEQFF. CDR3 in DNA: TGTGCCAGCAGTGAAGGGGCCTTCAGTGGAGAGCAGTTCTTC.

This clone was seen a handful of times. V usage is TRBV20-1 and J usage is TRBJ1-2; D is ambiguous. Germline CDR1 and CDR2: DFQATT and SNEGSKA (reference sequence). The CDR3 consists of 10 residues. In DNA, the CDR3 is TGCAGCCCCATGGAGGGTGGCTACACCTTC. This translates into CSPMEGGYTF.

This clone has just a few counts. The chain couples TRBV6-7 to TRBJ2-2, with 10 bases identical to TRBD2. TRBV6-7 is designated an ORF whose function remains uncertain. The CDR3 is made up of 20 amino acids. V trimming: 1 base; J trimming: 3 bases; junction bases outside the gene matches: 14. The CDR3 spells CASSYFRWASGSAHTGELFF. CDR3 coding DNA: TGTGCCAGCAGTTACTTTCGCTGGGCTAGCGGGAGTGCGCACACCGGGGAGCTGTTTTTT.

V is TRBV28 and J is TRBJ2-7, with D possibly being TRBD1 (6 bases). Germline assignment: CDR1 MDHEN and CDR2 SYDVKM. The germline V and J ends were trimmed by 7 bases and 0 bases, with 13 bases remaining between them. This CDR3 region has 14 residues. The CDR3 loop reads CASTSRGSSYEQYF. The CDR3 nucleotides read TGTGCCAGCACCTCGAGGGGGAGCTCCTACGAGCAGTACTTC. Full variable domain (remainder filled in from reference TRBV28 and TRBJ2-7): DVKVTQSSRYLVKRTGEKVFLECVQDMDHENMFWYRQDPGLGLRLIYFSYDVKMKEKGDIPEGYSVSREKKERFSLILESASTNQTSMYLCASTSRGSSYEQYFGPGTRLTVT.

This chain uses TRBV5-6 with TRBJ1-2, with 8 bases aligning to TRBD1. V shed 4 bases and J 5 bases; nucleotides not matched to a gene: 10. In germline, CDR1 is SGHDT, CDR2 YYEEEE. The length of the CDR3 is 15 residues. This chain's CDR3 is CASSPTGQGGYGYTF. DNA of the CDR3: TGTGCCAGCAGCCCGACAGGACAGGGAGGATATGGCTACACCTTC.

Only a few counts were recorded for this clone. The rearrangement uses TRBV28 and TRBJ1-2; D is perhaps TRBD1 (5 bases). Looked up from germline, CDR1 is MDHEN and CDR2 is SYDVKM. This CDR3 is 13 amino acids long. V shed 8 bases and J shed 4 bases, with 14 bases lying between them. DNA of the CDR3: TGTGCCAGCTTGCATCCAGACAGCTATGGCTACACCTTC. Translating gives CASLHPDSYGYTF.

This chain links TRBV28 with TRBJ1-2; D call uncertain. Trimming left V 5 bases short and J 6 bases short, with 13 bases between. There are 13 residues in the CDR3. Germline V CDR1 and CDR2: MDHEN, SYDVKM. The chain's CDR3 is CASSPTEGHGYTF. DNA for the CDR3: TGTGCCAGCAGTCCCACGGAGGGCCATGGCTACACCTTC.

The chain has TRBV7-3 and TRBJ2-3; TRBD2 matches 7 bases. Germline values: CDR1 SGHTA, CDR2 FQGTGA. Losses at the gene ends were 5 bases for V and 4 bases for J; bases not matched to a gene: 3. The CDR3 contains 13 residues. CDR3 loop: CASSRLASDTQYF. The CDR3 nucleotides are TGTGCCAGCAGCAGACTAGCCTCAGATACGCAGTATTTT. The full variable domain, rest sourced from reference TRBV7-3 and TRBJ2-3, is GAGVSQTPSNKVTEKGKYVELRCDPISGHTALYWYRQSLGQGPEFLIYFQGTGAADDSGLPNDRFFAVRPEGSVSTLKIQRTERGDSAVYLCASSRLASDTQYFGPGTRLTVL.

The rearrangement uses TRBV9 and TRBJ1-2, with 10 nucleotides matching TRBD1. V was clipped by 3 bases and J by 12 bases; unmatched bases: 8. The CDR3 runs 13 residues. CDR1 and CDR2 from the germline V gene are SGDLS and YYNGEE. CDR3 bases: TGTGCCAGCAGCGAGGGGGACAGGGGTGGGAACACCTTC. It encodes CASSEGDRGGNTF.

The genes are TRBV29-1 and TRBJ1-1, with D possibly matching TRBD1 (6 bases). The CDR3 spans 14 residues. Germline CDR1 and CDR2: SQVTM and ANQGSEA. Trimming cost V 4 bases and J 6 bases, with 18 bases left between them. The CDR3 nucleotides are TGCAGCGTTGCCTCAGGGGCGGTAAGCGCTGAAGCTTTCTTT. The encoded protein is CSVASGAVSAEAFF.